This entry concerns a single TCR beta chain. This clone's antigen is unknown. No qualities accompany the bases; no much larger clone lies one base away. Donors were 40 or so systemically healthy Caucasian individuals from Russia aged 6 to 90 years. Each donor gave about 9.8 milliliters of peripheral blood, drawn into EDTA-treated Vacutainer tubes. PBMCs were isolated by Ficoll-Paque density-gradient centrifugation, with at least 6.5 million obtained per sample. Total RNA, at least 6 micrograms per sample, was extracted from PBMCs with Trizol reagent. The percentages of naive CD45RAhigh/CD27high T cells were determined by flow cytometry on a PBMC aliquot from every donor. The library relied on 5' RACE. Reads for this sample came from an Illumina HiSeq 2500. A second PCR of about 6 to 11 cycles was run with a J-beta primer mix and a sample-barcoded 5' primer. A unique molecular identifier was introduced onto each TCR beta cDNA molecule by a template-switch 5' adaptor carrying 12 random nucleotides. Each sample yielded at least 2.5 million CDR3-containing paired-end reads. First-strand cDNA was synthesized from all RNA with the Mint cDNA synthesis kit, primed by a TRBC-specific oligonucleotide. After uracil-DNA glycosylase treatment, a first 18-cycle PCR used universal primers M1SS and BC2_uni_R on all cDNA. On the authors' methods: For normalization, 1 million high-quality reads were randomly selected from each sample, with every read carrying a distinct molecular identifier. Reads sharing molecular identifiers were discarded rather than binned into consensus sequences. MiTCR, run with a Q25 quality threshold and the strictest error-elimination algorithm, handled CDR3 identification, clonotype clustering and error correction. A nonparametric unseen species model with Euler transformation was used to estimate lower-bound total TCR beta diversity. In TCRdb, the public reads were trimmed at Q25 with fastp and aligned with MiXCR, with productive beta chains retained. CDR3 protein duplicates are merged, each entry listing the most common genes and DNA. The V and J calls were not made by the authors but by TCRdb's processing. This sample lists over a million distinct CDR3 sequences; approximately 39% were detected once. Clones ranked in the top ten supply 4% of the sample.

The germline V gene (reference sequence) gives CDR1 as LGHDT and CDR2 as YNNKEL. V is clipped by 3 bases and J by 1 base, and the sequence between their germline boundaries is 6 bases long. Spanning cysteine to phenylalanine, the CDR3 consists of 13 amino acids. The read is trimmed to its CDR3 DNA, 39 bases read in frame from base 1. This specimen belongs to a study of blood T cells in healthy people across ages (dated by TCRdb to between 2014 and 2016). Study-level background: In model experiments, template switching captured roughly one uniquely barcoded TCR beta cDNA molecule for every two T cells. To track age-related changes in TCR beta repertoire diversity, the study relied on deep sequencing normalized with unique cDNA molecular identifiers. Donors were grouped into four age groups: young (average about 15 years), middle-aged (roughly 38), aged (around 60) and long-lived (approximately 75). To avoid experimental bias, donors of different ages were distributed randomly across sequencing lanes. For two donors (one aged 18 to 29 and one aged 80 or older), the study analyzed two additional independent replicas of 1 million unique cDNA reads from the same blood draw. Study-wide conclusions, independent of this receptor: Observed TCR beta diversity per million T cells fell roughly linearly with age, and a significant reduction was already apparent by age roughly 40. Compared with the aged group, more naive CD4+ T cells, fewer expanded clones and increased TCR diversity were shown by the long-lived group, suggesting age selection. A strong correlation was found between observed TCR beta diversity and the percentage of naive T cells measured by flow cytometry. Donor CMV infection status was unknown, potentially confounding age-related changes in expanded clonotypes. Because profiling used bulk unsorted PBMCs, naive and antigen-experienced compartments could not be compared conclusively. Total diversity estimates from one million sequenced T cells were considered lower bounds and underestimates.

The sample was blood. Recombination linked TRBV3-1 to TRBJ1-2, with the D gene uncertain. This receptor was identified in a woman aged 18-29 years in good health. CDR3 sequence: CASSHYVNYGYTF. The bases read TGTGCCAGCAGCCACTATGTTAACTATGGCTACACCTTC. The full variable domain, with segments outside the CDR3 supplied by the reference TRBV3-1 and TRBJ1-2 proteins, appears as DTAVSQTPKYLVTQMGNDKSIKCEQNLGHDTMYWYKQDSKKFLKIMFSYNNKELIINETVPNRFSPKSPDKAHLNLHINSLELGDSAVYFCASSHYVNYGYTFGSGTRLTVV.